A selection of T cell receptor beta chains follows, all from one sample in a study of shared clonotypes between healthy human individuals. TCRdb's table, derived via immunoSEQ multiplex PCR, lists solely in-frame clones and lacks some. The sample yields about 1.1 million clones, 75% to 85% seen once. Sequencing used memory CD4+ T cells from PBMCs. Receptors originate from a man between 18 and 29 years old in good health. Some clones in this sample may be carry-over from other donors' samples. Both conserved end residues are part of each CDR3. Fields, in order: D gene, clone size, V gene, J gene, CDR3 protein, CDR3 DNA. The D gene is left open where the match is weak. Some rows have no size entry. The others give once, few or many, or a class for an expanded clone.

.	.	TRBV6-5	TRBJ2-7	CASRARGTSYEQYF	TGTGCCAGCAGGGCCCGTGGGACCTCCTACGAGCAGTACTTC
TRBD1	.	TRBV5-1	TRBJ2-1	CASSLRSGQGANEQFF	TGCGCCAGCAGCTTGAGGTCGGGACAGGGGGCTAATGAGCAGTTCTTC
TRBD2	.	TRBV9	TRBJ2-1	CASSLTSGPTYNEQFF	TGTGCCAGCAGCCTGACTAGCGGGCCTACCTACAATGAGCAGTTCTTC
.	.	TRBV7-6	TRBJ2-7	CASSLGGRGVSEQYF	TGTGCCAGCAGCTTAGGGGGCAGGGGAGTTAGCGAGCAGTACTTC
.	few	TRBV25-1	TRBJ1-3	CASSESGSGNTIYF	TGTGCCAGCAGTGAATCCGGGTCTGGAAACACCATATATTTT
.	.	TRBV28	TRBJ1-4	CASNSAGESEKLFF	TGTGCCAGCAATTCCGCGGGGGAAAGTGAAAAACTGTTTTTT
.	.	TRBV18	TRBJ2-5	CASSLGAQETQYF	TGTGCCAGCTCTCTCGGAGCCCAAGAGACCCAGTACTTC
.	.	TRBV27	TRBJ2-3	CASRKGPVGTDTQYF	TGTGCCAGCAGAAAAGGGCCGGTGGGCACAGATACGCAGTATTTT
.	few	TRBV27	TRBJ1-1	CASRQSDGGNTEAFF	TGTGCCAGCAGGCAATCAGACGGGGGGAACACTGAAGCTTTCTTT
.	once	TRBV9	TRBJ1-3	CASSPVGAVGSGNTIYF	TGTGCCAGCAGCCCAGTGGGGGCGGTGGGCTCTGGAAACACCATATATTTT
.	.	TRBV2	TRBJ1-2	CASSDRDTANYGYTF	TGTGCCAGCAGTGACCGGGACACGGCTAACTATGGCTACACCTTC
.	.	TRBV18	TRBJ2-5	CASSGGYQETQYF	TGTGCCAGCTCAGGCGGGTACCAAGAGACCCAGTACTTC
.	.	TRBV5-1	TRBJ2-3	CASSRDLTEDTQYF	TGCGCCAGCAGTCGAGATCTCACCGAAGATACGCAGTATTTT
.	.	TRBV5-1	TRBJ2-7	CASSLNGHEQYF	TGCGCCAGCAGCTTGAACGGCCACGAGCAGTACTTC
TRBD2	.	TRBV19	TRBJ2-5	CASSIEAGALRETQYF	TGTGCCAGTAGTATAGAGGCGGGAGCCCTCAGAGAGACCCAGTACTTC
.	medium-sized	TRBV7-2	TRBJ2-7	CASSKEGQRYEQYF	TGTGCCAGCAGTAAAGAGGGGCAGCGCTACGAGCAGTACTTC
TRBD1	.	TRBV20-1	TRBJ1-1	CSAPDRAEAFF	TGCAGTGCCCCGGACAGGGCTGAAGCTTTCTTT
.	once	TRBV7-2	TRBJ2-7	CASSPTLGGYTYEQYF	TGTGCCAGCAGTCCTACTTTGGGCGGTTATACCTACGAGCAGTACTTC
.	.	TRBV7-2	TRBJ2-7	CASSLAVARGEQYF	TGTGCCAGCAGCTTAGCGGTAGCTAGAGGGGAGCAGTACTTC
.	.	TRBV9	TRBJ1-5	CASSAGINQPQHF	TGTGCCAGCAGCGCAGGGATCAATCAGCCCCAGCATTTT
TRBD2	few	TRBV7-8	TRBJ2-3	CASSPGTSNSTDTQYF	TGTGCCAGCAGCCCAGGGACTAGCAATAGCACAGATACGCAGTATTTT
.	.	TRBV5-1	TRBJ2-5	CASSSSPGGETQYF	TGCGCCAGCTCCTCCAGCCCTGGAGGAGAGACCCAGTACTTC